The present T cell receptor (beta chain) was sequenced within a study of beta chain features in type 1 diabetes. Points from the study as a whole: Cells expressing TCR highly could be over-represented by cDNA sequencing.

Every bit of the isolated RNA underwent reverse transcription, so sequencing read expressed TCRB transcripts. Measured with immunoSEQ multiplex PCR; TCRdb has only the in-frame clones, and not every one. The data contain about 240,000 clones, roughly 30% of them singletons. CDR3 length: 14 residues. In germline, CDR1 is MNHNS, CDR2 SASEGT. J lost 7 bases, V lost 8 bases, and 14 bases had no gene match. Comment on this clone: Antigen unknown.

Input material: central memory CD4+ T cells from blood. The receptor's source is a man in his thirties or forties in good health. The chain combines TRBV6-1 with TRBJ2-7; 7 bases are shared with TRBD2. In DNA form, the CDR3 reads TGTGCCAGCCTATCTAGGGACTACGTATCGGAGCAGTACTTC. Its protein product is CASLSRDYVSEQYF.